This T cell receptor beta chain was retrieved from a study of T-cell memory formation after mild COVID-19. TCRdb re-called the 5' RACE reads with MiXCR, one entry per CDR3 protein. In the table there are tens of thousands of distinct CDR3 sequences, 28% of which are singletons. This clonotype appeared once. V lost 8 bases and J 2 bases, leaving 4 bases between the germline ends. The length of the CDR3 is 11 residues. The V gene's germline CDR1 is MNHEY and CDR2 SMNVEV (reference sequence). The TCR was taken from a man between 18 and 35 years old who had mild COVID-19 (a few samples of this study predate the infection). Cell type and time point are not known. This chain uses TRBV27 with TRBJ2-1; D remains unclear. The sample taken for sequencing was PBMCs or a T cell subset sorted from them (not recorded which). The CDR3 DNA sequence: TGTGCCAGCGGACCCTACAATGAGCAGTTCTTC. Translated, it gives CASGPYNEQFF.